This T cell receptor beta chain appears in the sequencing data of a study of cytomegalovirus exposure and HLA in healthy donors. Study-wide results and caveats: Reportedly, cytomegalovirus status was diagnosed with high sensitivity and specificity.

Germline lookup yields CDR1 LNHNV and CDR2 YYDKDF (reference sequence). V shed 0 bases and J shed 5 bases, with 11 bases lying between them. The CDR3 extends over 14 amino acids. The PCR had 60 Vbeta and 13 Jbeta primers. Profiled with immunoSEQ multiplex PCR; TCRdb holds only in-frame clones, not every one. The table lists around 100,000 clones, around 79% of them singletons. Concerning this clone: Its antigen is still unknown.

V gene TRBV15 combines with J gene TRBJ2-7; D might be TRBD2 (5 bases). Sequenced input: PBMCs. This sequence was found in a woman in her thirties or forties in good health and CMV-seronegative. This CDR3 is CATSRDRNSDEQYF. CDR3 coding DNA: TGTGCCACCAGCAGAGATCGTAATAGCGACGAGCAGTACTTC.